One and the same sample provided the 2 T cell receptor beta chains below, sequenced in a study of blood T cells in healthy people across ages. Together with a sample-barcoded 5' primer, a J-beta primer mix was included in a second PCR lasting roughly 6 to 12 cycles. TCRdb independently ran MiXCR on the 5' RACE reads; one entry per CDR3 protein. The sample has around 1,500,000 distinct CDR3 sequences; 35% to 45% are singletons. The sequencing input was blood. These receptors were collected from a woman aged 18-35 years in good health.

V and J are TRBV6-5 and TRBJ2-7; D may be TRBD2 (5 bases). The CDR3 runs to 14 residues. Germline V gives CDR1 MNHEY, CDR2 SVGAGI. V was clipped by 5 bases and J by 0 bases, with 11 bases between them. The CDR3 sequence is CASSRSGASYEQYF. For the CDR3, the DNA is TGTGCCAGCAGTCGCAGCGGAGCCTCCTACGAGCAGTACTTC.

As concerns this clonotype: A single base separates this from a much larger clone, so it may be a read error. The rearrangement uses TRBV3-1 and TRBJ1-1; 7 nucleotides agree with TRBD1. The germline V gene has CDR1 LGHDT and CDR2 YNNKEL (reference sequence). The V segment lost 8 bases and the J segment 4 bases; nucleotides outside the gene matches: 10. CDR3 length: 14 amino acids. CDR3 sequence (DNA): TGTGCCAGCGGACTTTGGGGACAGAGCACTGAAGCTTTCTTT. Amino acid sequence: CASGLWGQSTEAFF.